Listed here are 2 T cell receptor beta chains from one sample, sequenced in a study of blood T cell repertoires in COVID-19. Repertoires were generated with immunoSEQ multiplex PCR, while TCRdb's copy carries only in-frame clones and drops some. The sample has about 150,000 clones, roughly 87% seen once. Sequenced sample: PBMCs or T cells enriched from blood (not recorded which). Every receptor here comes from a woman aged 40 to 50 who had been exposed to COVID-19.

V usage is TRBV27 and J usage is TRBJ2-5, with TRBD2 identical over 9 bases. The junction had 4 bases not matched to a gene; V was cut back by 5 bases and J by 3 bases. Per the germline V gene, CDR1 is MNHEY and CDR2 is SMNVEV (reference sequence). The CDR3 is 14 residues long. The CDR3 sequence is CASSVLAGKETQYF. The CDR3 DNA sequence: TGTGCCAGCAGTGTTCTAGCGGGAAAAGAGACCCAGTACTTC.

This clone appeared a few times. This chain joins TRBV11-2 and TRBJ1-2; 7 bases are a match to TRBD1. V lost 5 bases and J lost 4; bases outside the gene matches: 4. Per the germline V gene, CDR1 is SGHAT and CDR2 is FQNNGV. The CDR3 is made up of 13 amino acids. The CDR3 region is CASSATGTYGYTF. CDR3 in DNA: TGTGCCAGCAGCGCGACAGGGACCTATGGCTACACCTTC. Drawing the rest from reference TRBV11-2 and TRBJ1-2, the complete variable domain is EAGVAQSPRYKIIEKRQSVAFWCNPISGHATLYWYQQILGQGPKLLIQFQNNGVVDDSQLPKDRFSAERLKGVDSTLKIQPAKLEDSAVYLCASSATGTYGYTFGSGTRLTVV.